This is a list of T cell receptor beta chains from one sample in a study of T cell responses to AZD1222 COVID-19 vaccine. Measured with immunoSEQ multiplex PCR; TCRdb has only the in-frame clones, and not every one. The repertoire has 150,000 to 200,000 clones, 94% of them found once; the top ten carry roughly 9.2%. The starting material was peripheral blood, obtained on day 0 of AZD1222 vaccination. The receptor set was obtained from an adult in good health. Each CDR3 is given with its conserved first and last residue. The D gene is left open where the match is weak.

j_call,d_call,v_call,cdr3_aa,cdr3_nt
TRBJ1-1,TRBD1,TRBV6-5,CASIRDRVNTEAFF,TGTGCCAGCATCCGGGACAGGGTGAACACTGAAGCTTTCTTT
TRBJ2-7,.,TRBV6-5,CASSYATGSSYEQYF,TGTGCCAGCAGTTACGCGACAGGTTCTAGCTACGAGCAGTACTTC
TRBJ1-2,TRBD1,TRBV19,CASNDRGDYGYTF,TGTGCCAGTAACGACAGGGGGGACTATGGCTACACCTTC
TRBJ2-7,.,TRBV9,CASSVGTSYEQYF,TGTGCCAGCAGCGTAGGGACCTCCTACGAGCAGTACTTC
TRBJ2-7,.,TRBV18,CASSPQGVKSYEQYF,TGTGCCAGCTCACCACAAGGGGTAAAATCCTACGAGCAGTACTTC
TRBJ1-6,.,TRBV7-9,CASSLVGNSPLHF,TGTGCCAGCAGCTTAGTCGGTAATTCACCCCTCCACTTT
TRBJ1-2,.,TRBV7-9,CASSPTTDINYGYTF,TGTGCCAGCAGCCCTACGACAGACATTAACTATGGCTACACCTTC
TRBJ2-5,TRBD2,TRBV5-4,CASSLDSGRRQETQYF,TGTGCCAGCAGCTTGGATAGCGGGAGGCGACAAGAGACCCAGTACTTC
TRBJ2-3,TRBD2,TRBV6-4,CASSPGLAGVADTQYF,TGTGCCAGCAGCCCGGGACTAGCGGGAGTGGCAGATACGCAGTATTTT
TRBJ2-7,TRBD1,TRBV28,CASNPTGPYEQYF,TGTGCCAGCAACCCGACAGGGCCCTACGAGCAGTACTTC
TRBJ2-1,.,TRBV18,CASSPWARTRGEQFF,TGTGCCAGCTCACCATGGGCTAGGACGCGGGGTGAGCAGTTCTTC
TRBJ1-1,.,TRBV19,CASSIARAGARNTEAFF,TGTGCCAGTAGTATAGCTCGGGCGGGGGCGCGGAACACTGAAGCTTTCTTT
TRBJ2-7,.,TRBV28,CASTPPGALSYEQYF,TGTGCCAGCACCCCCCCGGGGGCATTAAGTTACGAGCAGTACTTC
TRBJ2-5,.,TRBV3-1/TRBV3-2,CASSQEIWAPGTSGRNNLAGDF,.
TRBJ2-7,.,TRBV7-2,CASSLAPGSGRYEQYF,TGTGCCAGCAGCTTAGCCCCCGGTAGCGGCCGGTACGAGCAGTACTTC
TRBJ2-5,TRBD1,TRBV6-2/TRBV6-3,CASSRGQQETQYF,TGTGCCAGCAGCCGGGGACAGCAAGAGACCCAGTACTTC
TRBJ2-3,.,TRBV11-3,CASSYDSYSDTQYF,TGTGCCAGCAGTTATGACTCATACTCAGATACGCAGTATTTT
TRBJ1-1,.,TRBV5-6,CASSQIQLANTEAFF,TGTGCCAGCAGCCAAATACAGCTCGCGAACACTGAAGCTTTCTTT
TRBJ2-1,TRBD2,TRBV5-1,CASSLAASGLSYNEQFF,TGCGCCAGCAGCTTGGCGGCTAGCGGACTCTCCTACAATGAGCAGTTCTTC
TRBJ1-6,.,TRBV7-2,CASSLALRGRFSSPLHF,TGTGCCAGCAGCTTAGCGCTTAGGGGCCGTTTTAGTTCACCCCTCCACTTT
TRBJ1-1,TRBD1,TRBV6-5,CASSYYKGATEAFF,TGTGCCAGCAGCTACTACAAGGGGGCCACTGAAGCTTTCTTT
TRBJ2-1,TRBD2,TRBV3-1/TRBV3-2,CASSQIGRVNEQFF,TGTGCCAGCAGCCAAATAGGGAGGGTCAATGAGCAGTTCTTC